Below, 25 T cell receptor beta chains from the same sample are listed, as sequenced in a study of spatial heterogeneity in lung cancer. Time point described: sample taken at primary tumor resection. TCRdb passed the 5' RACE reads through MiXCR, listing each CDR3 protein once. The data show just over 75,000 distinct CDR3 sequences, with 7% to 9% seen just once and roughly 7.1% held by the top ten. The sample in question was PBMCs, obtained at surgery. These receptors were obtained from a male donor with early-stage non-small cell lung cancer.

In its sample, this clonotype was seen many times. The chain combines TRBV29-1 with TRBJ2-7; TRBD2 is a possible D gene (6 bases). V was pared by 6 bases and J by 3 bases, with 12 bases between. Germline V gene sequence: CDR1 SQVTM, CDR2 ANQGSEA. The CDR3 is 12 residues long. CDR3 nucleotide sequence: TGCAGCGTGGGGGACTTCGGCTACGAGCAGTACTTC. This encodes CSVGDFGYEQYF.

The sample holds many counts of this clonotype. CDR3 residues: CAIRRDREGYNEQFF. Written as DNA, the CDR3 is TGTGCCATCAGGAGGGACAGGGAGGGTTACAATGAGCAGTTCTTC. This chain links TRBV10-3 with TRBJ2-1; 9 nucleotides align to TRBD1. Looked up from germline, CDR1 is ENHRY and CDR2 is SYGVKD. V shed 6 bases, J shed 4 bases, and the junction held 7 bases outside the gene matches. The CDR3 length is 15 residues.

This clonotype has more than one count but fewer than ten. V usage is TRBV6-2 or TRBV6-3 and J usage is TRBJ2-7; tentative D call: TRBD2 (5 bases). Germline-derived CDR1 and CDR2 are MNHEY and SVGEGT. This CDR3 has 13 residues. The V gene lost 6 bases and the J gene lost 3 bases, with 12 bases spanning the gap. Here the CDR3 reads CASRGNGIYEQYF. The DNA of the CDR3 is TGTGCCAGCAGGGGGAACGGGATCTACGAGCAGTACTTC.

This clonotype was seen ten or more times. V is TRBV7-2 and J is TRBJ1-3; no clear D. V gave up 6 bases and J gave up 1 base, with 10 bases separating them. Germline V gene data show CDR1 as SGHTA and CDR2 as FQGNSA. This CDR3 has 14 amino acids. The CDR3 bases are TGTGCCAGCAGAGGGATAGGGTCTGGAAACACCATATATTTT. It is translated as CASRGIGSGNTIYF.

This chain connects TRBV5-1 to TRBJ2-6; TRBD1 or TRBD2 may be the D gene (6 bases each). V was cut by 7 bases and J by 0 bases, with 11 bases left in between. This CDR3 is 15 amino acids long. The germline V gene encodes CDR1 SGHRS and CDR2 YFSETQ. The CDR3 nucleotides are TGCGCCAGCGACTGGGGGGCCTCTGGGGCCAACGTCCTGACTTTC. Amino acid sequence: CASDWGASGANVLTF.

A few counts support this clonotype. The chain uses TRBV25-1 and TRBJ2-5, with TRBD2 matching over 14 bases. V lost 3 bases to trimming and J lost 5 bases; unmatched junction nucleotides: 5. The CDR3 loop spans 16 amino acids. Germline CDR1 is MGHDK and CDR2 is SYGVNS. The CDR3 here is CASSEGLAGDTETQYF. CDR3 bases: TGTGCCAGCAGTGAGGGACTAGCGGGAGATACTGAGACCCAGTACTTC.

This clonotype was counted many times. CDR3 loop: CASSPERANTGELFF. The CDR3 nucleotides are TGTGCCAGCTCACCGGAAAGAGCGAACACCGGGGAGCTGTTTTTT. The genes are TRBV18 and TRBJ2-2; D gene uncertain. This CDR3 region has 15 residues. Looked up from germline, CDR1 is KGHSH and CDR2 is LQKENI. Between the trimmed V and J ends, which lost 3 bases and 0 bases, there was a span of 8 bases.

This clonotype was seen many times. The CDR3 protein is CASRKYTEAFF. The CDR3 coding sequence is TGTGCCAGCAGAAAGTACACTGAAGCTTTCTTT. This chain joins TRBV2 and TRBJ1-1, with D hard to call. V shed 6 bases and J shed 3 bases, with 5 bases lying between them. Germline CDR1 SNHLY, CDR2 FYNNEI. The CDR3 contains 11 residues.

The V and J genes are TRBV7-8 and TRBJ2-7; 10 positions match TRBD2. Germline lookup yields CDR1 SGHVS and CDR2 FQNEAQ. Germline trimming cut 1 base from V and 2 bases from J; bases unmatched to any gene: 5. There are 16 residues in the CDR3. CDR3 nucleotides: TGTGCCAGCAGCTTAGAAGCGGGAGGGTTCCCCTACGAGCAGTACTTC. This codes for CASSLEAGGFPYEQYF.

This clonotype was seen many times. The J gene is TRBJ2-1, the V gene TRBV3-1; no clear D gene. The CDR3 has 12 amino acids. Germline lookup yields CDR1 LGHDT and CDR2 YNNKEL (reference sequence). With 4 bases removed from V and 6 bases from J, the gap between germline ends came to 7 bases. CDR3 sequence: CASSRGGNEQFF. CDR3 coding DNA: TGTGCCAGCAGCCGAGGTGGCAATGAGCAGTTCTTC.

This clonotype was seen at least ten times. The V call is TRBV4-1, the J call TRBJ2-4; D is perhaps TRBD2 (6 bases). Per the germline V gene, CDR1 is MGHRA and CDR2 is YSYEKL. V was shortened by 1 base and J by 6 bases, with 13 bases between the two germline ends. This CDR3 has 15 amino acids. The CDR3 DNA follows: TGCGCCAGCAGCCAAGGGTCGGACTATCGAAACATTCAGTACTTC. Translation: CASSQGSDYRNIQYF.

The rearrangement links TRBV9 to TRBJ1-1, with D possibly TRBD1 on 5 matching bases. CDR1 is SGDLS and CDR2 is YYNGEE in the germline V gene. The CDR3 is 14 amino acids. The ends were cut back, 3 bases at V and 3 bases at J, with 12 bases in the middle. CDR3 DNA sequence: TGTGCCAGCAGCGCCAGGGCTCGGGACACTGAAGCTTTCTTT. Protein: CASSARARDTEAFF.

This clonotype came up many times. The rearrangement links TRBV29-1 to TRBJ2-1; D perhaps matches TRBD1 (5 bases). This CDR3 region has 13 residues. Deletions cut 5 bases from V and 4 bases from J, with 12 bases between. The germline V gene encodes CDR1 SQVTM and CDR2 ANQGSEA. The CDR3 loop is CSVSETAYNEQFF. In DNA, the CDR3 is TGCAGCGTTTCAGAGACAGCGTACAATGAGCAGTTCTTC.

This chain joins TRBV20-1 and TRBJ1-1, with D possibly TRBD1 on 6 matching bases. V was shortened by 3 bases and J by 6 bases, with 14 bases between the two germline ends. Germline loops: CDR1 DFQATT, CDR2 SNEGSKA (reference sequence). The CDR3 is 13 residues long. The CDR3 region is CSASVQGFSEAFF. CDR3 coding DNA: TGCAGTGCTAGCGTACAGGGATTCTCTGAAGCTTTCTTT.

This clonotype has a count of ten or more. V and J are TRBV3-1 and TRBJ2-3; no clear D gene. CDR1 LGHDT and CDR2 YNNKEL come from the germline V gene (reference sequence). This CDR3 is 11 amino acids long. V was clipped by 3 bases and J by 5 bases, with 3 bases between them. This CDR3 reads CASSQVDTQYF. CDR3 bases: TGTGCCAGCAGCCAGGTAGATACGCAGTATTTT.

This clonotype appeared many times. For the CDR3, the DNA is TGTGCCAGCAGCAAGGCGGGAACTGAAGCTTTCTTT. Translation gives CASSKAGTEAFF. This rearrangement joins TRBV11-1 to TRBJ1-1; D gene ambiguous. Between the trimmed V and J ends, which lost 5 bases and 5 bases, there was a span of 9 bases. Per germline, CDR1 SGHAT and CDR2 FQDESV (reference sequence). The CDR3 covers 12 residues.

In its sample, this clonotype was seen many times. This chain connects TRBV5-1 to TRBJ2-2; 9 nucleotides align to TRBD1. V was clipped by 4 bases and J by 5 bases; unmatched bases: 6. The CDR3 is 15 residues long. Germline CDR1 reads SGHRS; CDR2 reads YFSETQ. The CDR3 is CASSLGTGFTGELFF. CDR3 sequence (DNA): TGCGCCAGCAGCCTGGGGACAGGGTTTACCGGGGAGCTGTTTTTT.

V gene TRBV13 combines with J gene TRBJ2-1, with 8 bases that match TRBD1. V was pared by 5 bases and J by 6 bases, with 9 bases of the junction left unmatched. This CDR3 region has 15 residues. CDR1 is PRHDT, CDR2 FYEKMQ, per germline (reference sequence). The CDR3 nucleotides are TGTGCCAGCAGCCAGTCTGGTCAGGGGGCCAATGAGCAGTTCTTC. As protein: CASSQSGQGANEQFF.

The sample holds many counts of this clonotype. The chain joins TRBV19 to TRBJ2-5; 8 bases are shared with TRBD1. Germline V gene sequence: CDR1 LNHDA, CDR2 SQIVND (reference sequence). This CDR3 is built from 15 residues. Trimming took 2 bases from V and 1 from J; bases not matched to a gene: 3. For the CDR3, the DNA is TGTGCCAGTAGTATACTCGGGACAGGCCAAGAGACCCAGTACTTC. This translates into CASSILGTGQETQYF.

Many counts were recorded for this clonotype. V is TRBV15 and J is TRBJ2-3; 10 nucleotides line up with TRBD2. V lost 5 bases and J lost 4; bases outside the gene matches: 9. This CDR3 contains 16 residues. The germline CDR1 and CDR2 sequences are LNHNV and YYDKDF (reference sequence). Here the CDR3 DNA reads TGTGCCACCAGCGGACGGGCTAGCGGGAGTGCAGATACGCAGTATTTT. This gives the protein CATSGRASGSADTQYF. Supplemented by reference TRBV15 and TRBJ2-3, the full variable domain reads DAMVIQNPRYQVTQFGKPVTLSCSQTLNHNVMYWYQQKSSQAPKLLFHYYDKDFNNEADTPDNFQSRRPNTSFCFLDIRSPGLGDTAMYLCATSGRASGSADTQYFGPGTRLTVL.

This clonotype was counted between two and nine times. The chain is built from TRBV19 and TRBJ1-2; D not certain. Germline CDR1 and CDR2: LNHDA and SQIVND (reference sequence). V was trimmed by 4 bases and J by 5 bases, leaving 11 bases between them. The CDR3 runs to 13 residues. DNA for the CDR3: TGTGCCAGTAGTACTATGGACGGATATGGCTACACCTTC. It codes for CASSTMDGYGYTF.

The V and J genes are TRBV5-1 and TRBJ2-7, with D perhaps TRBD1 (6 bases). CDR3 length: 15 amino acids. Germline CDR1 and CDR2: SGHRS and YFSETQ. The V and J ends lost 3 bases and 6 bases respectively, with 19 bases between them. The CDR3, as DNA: TGCGCCAGCAGCTCCGCAGGGGCCAAGATCGGCGAGCAGTACTTC. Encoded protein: CASSSAGAKIGEQYF.

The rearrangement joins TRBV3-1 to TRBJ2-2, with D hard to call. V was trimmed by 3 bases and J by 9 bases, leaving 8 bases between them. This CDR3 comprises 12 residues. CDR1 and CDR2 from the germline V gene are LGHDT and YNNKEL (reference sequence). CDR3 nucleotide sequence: TGTGCCAGCAGCCAGATAGAACGGGAGCTGTTTTTT. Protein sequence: CASSQIERELFF.

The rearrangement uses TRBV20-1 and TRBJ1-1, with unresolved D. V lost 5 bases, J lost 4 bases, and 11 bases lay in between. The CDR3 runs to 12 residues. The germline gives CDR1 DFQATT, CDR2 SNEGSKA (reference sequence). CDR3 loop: CSALRGGTEAFF. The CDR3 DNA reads TGCAGTGCTCTTCGGGGTGGCACTGAAGCTTTCTTT.

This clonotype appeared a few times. The CDR3 region has the DNA TGCGCCAGCAGCTTGTCCGGGTTGGATGAGCAGTTCTTC. As protein: CASSLSGLDEQFF. V and J are TRBV5-1 and TRBJ2-1; D gene uncertain. This CDR3 has 13 residues. V was clipped by 1 base and J by 8 bases, with 10 bases between them. Germline CDR1 SGHRS, CDR2 YFSETQ.